This T cell receptor beta chain came from a study of blood T cell repertoires in COVID-19. Using immunoSEQ multiplex PCR, the repertoire was profiled, and TCRdb retains in-frame clones only, with some absent. The sample holds under 300,000 clones; about 87% are singletons and the top ten take about 3.1%. This clone was recorded once. From germline, CDR1 is MDHEN and CDR2 SYDVKM. The CDR3 contains 15 residues. Trimming cost V 6 bases and J 0 bases, with 12 bases left between them. The sequencing input was PBMCs or T cells enriched from blood (not recorded which). The chain combines TRBV28 with TRBJ2-4; D uncertain. This sequence was found in a woman aged 40-49 years who had been exposed to COVID-19. CDR3 in DNA: TGTGCCAGCAGCCCTAATACCGTAGCCAAAAACATTCAGTACTTC. Amino acids: CASSPNTVAKNIQYF.